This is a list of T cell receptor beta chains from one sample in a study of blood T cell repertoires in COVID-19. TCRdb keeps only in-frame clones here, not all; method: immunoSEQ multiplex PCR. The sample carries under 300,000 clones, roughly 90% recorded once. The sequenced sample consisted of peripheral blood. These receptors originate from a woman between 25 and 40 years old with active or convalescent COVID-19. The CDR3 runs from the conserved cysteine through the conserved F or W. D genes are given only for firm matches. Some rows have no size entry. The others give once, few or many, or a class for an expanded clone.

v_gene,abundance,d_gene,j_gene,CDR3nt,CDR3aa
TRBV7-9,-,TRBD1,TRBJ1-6,TGTGCCAGCAGAGACAGGGGTACTAATTCACCCCTCCACTTT,CASRDRGTNSPLHF
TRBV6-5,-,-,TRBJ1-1,TGTGCCAGCAGTAAGGGGAAGGTGACTGAAGCTTTCTTT,CASSKGKVTEAFF
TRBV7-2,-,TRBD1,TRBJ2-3,TGTGCCAGCAGCTCTCGATGGGACAGTGCAGATACGCAGTATTTT,CASSSRWDSADTQYF
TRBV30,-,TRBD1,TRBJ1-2,TGTGCCTGGAGTCCACAGGGGGCCTATGGCTACACCTTC,CAWSPQGAYGYTF
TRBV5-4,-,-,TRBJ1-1,TGTGCCAGCAGCTTGGACAGTATCGGGAACACTGAAGCTTTCTTT,CASSLDSIGNTEAFF
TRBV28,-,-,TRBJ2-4,TGTGCCAGCAGTTTCGGGGTAGCCAAAAACATTCAGTACTTC,CASSFGVAKNIQYF
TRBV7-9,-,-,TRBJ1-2,TGTGCCAGCAGCCCACCCAATCTGAGGGGGAAACTCTATGGCTACACCTTC,CASSPPNLRGKLYGYTF
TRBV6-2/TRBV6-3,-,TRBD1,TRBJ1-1,TGTGCCAGCAGCCGACAGGGCAACACTGAAGCTTTCTTT,CASSRQGNTEAFF
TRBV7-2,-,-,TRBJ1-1,TGTGCCAGCAGTGTCATCCAAGGGGGCACTGAAGCTTTCTTT,CASSVIQGGTEAFF
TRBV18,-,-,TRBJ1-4,TGTGCCAGCTCACCCTCAGCAACTAATGAAAAACTGTTTTTT,CASSPSATNEKLFF
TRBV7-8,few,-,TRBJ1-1,TGTGCCAGCAGCTTAGCGAGGGTAGACACTGAAGCTTTCTTT,CASSLARVDTEAFF
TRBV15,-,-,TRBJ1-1,TGTGCCACCAGCAGAGATAGGAGGACCATGAACACTGAAGCTTTCTTT,CATSRDRRTMNTEAFF
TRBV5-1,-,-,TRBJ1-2,TGCGCCAGCAGCCCAAACCCCGGGACACTAGCTAACTATGGCTACACCTTC,CASSPNPGTLANYGYTF
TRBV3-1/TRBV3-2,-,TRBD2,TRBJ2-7,TGTGCCAGCAGCCAAGCGGCTAGCGGGGGGGCCATGGTTTACGAGCAGTACTTC,CASSQAASGGAMVYEQYF
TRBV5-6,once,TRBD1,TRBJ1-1,TGTGCCAGCAGCGGACAGACAGGGGGCGTCACTGAAGCTTTCTTT,CASSGQTGGVTEAFF
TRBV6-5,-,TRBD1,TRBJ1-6,TGTGCCAGCTCTAACAGGGGATCACCCCTCCACTTT,CASSNRGSPLHF
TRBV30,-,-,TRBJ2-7,TGTGCCTGGATGGGGAGCTCCTACGAGCAGTACTTC,CAWMGSSYEQYF
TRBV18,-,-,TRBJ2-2,TGTGCCAGCTCACCGACCGTACACGCGGACACCGGGGAGCTGTTTTTT,CASSPTVHADTGELFF
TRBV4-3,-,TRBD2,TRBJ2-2,TGCGCCAGCAGCCAAGATCTTCCCGTAGCGGGGAACACCGGGGAGCTGTTTTTT,CASSQDLPVAGNTGELFF
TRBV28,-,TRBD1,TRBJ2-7,TGTGCCAGCAGTAACCTGACAGGGGGGTACTTC,CASSNLTGGYF
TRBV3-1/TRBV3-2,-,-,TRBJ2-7,TGTGCCAGCAGCCAAGCGCGGGGATCCTACGAGCAGTACTTC,CASSQARGSYEQYF
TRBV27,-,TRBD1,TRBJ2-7,TGTGCCAGCAGTTCACCTCGGACAGGGCCTTACGAGCAGTACTTC,CASSSPRTGPYEQYF
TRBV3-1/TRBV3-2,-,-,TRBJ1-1,TGTGCCAGCAGCCGAACGTCGGACACTGAAGCTTTCTTT,CASSRTSDTEAFF
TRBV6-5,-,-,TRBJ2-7,TGTGCCAGCAGTCCCCGACTCTTCTACGAGCAGTACTTC,CASSPRLFYEQYF
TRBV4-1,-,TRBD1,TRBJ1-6,TGCGCCAGCAGCCAGATAACCGGGACAGCTAATTCACCCCTCCACTTT,CASSQITGTANSPLHF
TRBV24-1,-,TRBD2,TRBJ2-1,TGTGCCACCCCCCCAGTCTGGGACAGGCCTCGGACTAGCGGGGGGGCCAGCTCCTACAATGAGCAGTTCTTC,CATPPVWDRPRTSGGASSYNEQFF
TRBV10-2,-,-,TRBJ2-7,TGCGCCAGCAAGTCAGCGGGACACGGGGGCGAGCAGTACTTC,CASKSAGHGGEQYF
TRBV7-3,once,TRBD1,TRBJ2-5,TGTGCCAGCAGCCCGACAGGGCTGCAAGAGACCCAGTACTTC,CASSPTGLQETQYF
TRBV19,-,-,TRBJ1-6,TGTGCCAGTAGTATTTTGAGGATATATAATTCACCCCTCCACTTT,CASSILRIYNSPLHF
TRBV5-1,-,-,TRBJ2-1,TGCGCCAGCAGCCCAGGGACAAGCTCCTACAATGAGCAGTTCTTC,CASSPGTSSYNEQFF
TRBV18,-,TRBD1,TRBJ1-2,TGTGCCAGCTCAGGCGAGACAGGGCCTGTCGCTGGCTACACCTTC,CASSGETGPVAGYTF
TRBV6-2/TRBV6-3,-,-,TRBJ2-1,TGTGCCAGCAGTTCTGGAGGGGGCGTCTACAATGAGCAGTTCTTC,CASSSGGGVYNEQFF
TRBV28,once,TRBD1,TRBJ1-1,TGTGCCAGCAGTTATTACAGGGGTGGGGTCCCTGAAGCTTTCTTT,CASSYYRGGVPEAFF
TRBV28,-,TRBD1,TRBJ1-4,TGTGCCAGCAGTACTCGGACAGGGCCTAATGAAAAACTGTTTTTT,CASSTRTGPNEKLFF
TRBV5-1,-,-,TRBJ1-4,TGCGCCAGCAGCTTGACAGGGAATAATGAAAAACTGTTTTTT,CASSLTGNNEKLFF
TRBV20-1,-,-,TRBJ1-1,TGCAGTGCCCAATCCCACACTGAAGCTTTCTTT,CSAQSHTEAFF
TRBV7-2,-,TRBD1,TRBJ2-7,TGTGCCAGCAGCTTAGCTCCAGGGGGAACCTACGAGCAGTACTTC,CASSLAPGGTYEQYF
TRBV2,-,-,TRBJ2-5,TGTGCCAGCAGGGCCCATGGGGGGGAGACCCAGTACTTC,CASRAHGGETQYF
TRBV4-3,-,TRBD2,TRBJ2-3,TGCGCCAGCAGCCCTCAACCGGCGGCGGGGGGGCCAGATACGCAGTATTTT,CASSPQPAAGGPDTQYF
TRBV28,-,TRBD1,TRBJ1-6,TGTGCCATCTCCGGGACAGGGAATTCACCCCTCCACTTT,CAISGTGNSPLHF
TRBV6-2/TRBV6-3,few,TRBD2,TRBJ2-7,TGTGCCAGCAGTGGGACTAGCAGGATCTACGAGCAGTACTTC,CASSGTSRIYEQYF
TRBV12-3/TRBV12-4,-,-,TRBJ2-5,TGTGCCAGCGCTGGACTGACCCAAGAGACCCAGTACTTC,CASAGLTQETQYF
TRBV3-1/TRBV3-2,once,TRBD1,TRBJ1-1,TGTGCCAGCGGGGACAGGGCATCCGACACTGAAGCTTTCTTT,CASGDRASDTEAFF
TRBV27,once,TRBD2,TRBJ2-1,TGTGCCAGCAACCAATGGGGGGGGAGCAATGAGCAGTTCTTC,CASNQWGGSNEQFF
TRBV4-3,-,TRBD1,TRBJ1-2,TGCGCCAGCAGCCAAGATCTCGGACAGGCTCACTATGGCTACACCTTC,CASSQDLGQAHYGYTF
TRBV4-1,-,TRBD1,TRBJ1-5,TGCGCCAGCAGCCAAGAGGGACAGGGATTTAATCAGCCCCAGCATTTT,CASSQEGQGFNQPQHF
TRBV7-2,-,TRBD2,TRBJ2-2,TGTGCCAGCACTACGGGACTAGCGGGGGGCCCGTTGACCGGGGAGCTGTTTTTT,CASTTGLAGGPLTGELFF
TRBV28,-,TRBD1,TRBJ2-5,TGTGCCAGCAGCTCCCCGGACAGGGCAGGGGAGACCCAGTACTTC,CASSSPDRAGETQYF
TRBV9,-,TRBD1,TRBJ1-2,TGTGCCAGCAGTCACGGACAGGGACAGGGCTACACCTTC,CASSHGQGQGYTF
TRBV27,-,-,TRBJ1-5,TGTGCCAGCAGTAAACGGCGGGGTGGGGATCAGCCCCAGCATTTT,CASSKRRGGDQPQHF
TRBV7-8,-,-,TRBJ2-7,TGTGCCAGCAGCTTAGATGTAGTAATCTACGAGCAGTACTTC,CASSLDVVIYEQYF
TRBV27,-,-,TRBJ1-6,TGTGCCAGCAGTTTGCTAGGGGGGGAGAATTCACCCCTCCACTTT,CASSLLGGENSPLHF
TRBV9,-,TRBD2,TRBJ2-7,TGTGCCAGCACCGTGGGTAGCGGGGGCTACGAGCAGTACTTC,CASTVGSGGYEQYF
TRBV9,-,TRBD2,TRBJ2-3,TGTGCCAGCAGCGTAGGTAGCGGGGGAAGCACAGATACGCAGTATTTT,CASSVGSGGSTDTQYF
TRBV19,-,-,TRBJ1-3,TGTGCCAGTAGTACCTGGGAGAGGTCAGACTCTGGAAACACCATATATTTT,CASSTWERSDSGNTIYF
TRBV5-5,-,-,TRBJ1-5,TGTGCCAGCAGCCCGATCACCAATACAGGTCAGCCCCAGCATTTT,CASSPITNTGQPQHF
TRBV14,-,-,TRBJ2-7,TGTGCCAGCAGCCAAGATATCGGCGAGCAGTACTTC,CASSQDIGEQYF